This T cell receptor (beta chain) was identified during a study of blood T cell repertoires in COVID-19. Turning to the study itself: From the United States, Italy and Spain came samples of acute and convalescent COVID-19. PBMCs, B-cell-depleted T cells, or T cells provided the cDNA or gDNA that made up the material.

The length of the CDR3 is 13 residues. Trimming left V 7 bases short and J 2 bases short, with 11 bases between. Germline CDR1 SNHLY, CDR2 FYNNEI. In the original processing: Amplification from reference gene primers served as the basis for estimated nucleated cell counts. TCRdb's table, derived via immunoSEQ multiplex PCR, lists solely in-frame clones and lacks some. The DNA was the basis for D and trimming; V, J and clone size are from that table. This table has some 130,000 clones, approximately 84% appearing once. Sequenced: peripheral blood. This TCR came from a human donor in a cohort sampled during active COVID-19. The chain recombines TRBV2 with TRBJ1-1; TRBD1 might be the D (5 bases). CDR3 sequence: CASKGALNTEAFF. The CDR3, as DNA: TGTGCCAGCAAAGGGGCCCTAAACACTGAAGCTTTCTTT. The whole variable domain, remainder taken from reference TRBV2 and TRBJ1-1, is EPEVTQTPSHQVTQMGQEVILRCVPISNHLYFYWYRQILGQKVEFLVSFYNNEISEKSEIFDDQFSVERPDGSNFTLKIRSTKLEDSAMYFCASKGALNTEAFFGQGTRLTVV.